This TCR beta chain comes out of a study of T-cell memory formation after mild COVID-19. Study-wide context: Largely donor-specific TCR clusters were found. General study findings and limits: Pre-infection memory carried some responding clones, suggesting that cross-reactive memory joined. Mostly located in CM and EM were contracting CD4+ clones, with contracting CD8+ clones located in EMRA.

In TCRdb, the 5' RACE reads were re-called with MiXCR into one record per CDR3 protein. The profile covers roughly 300,000 distinct CDR3 sequences, with about an eighth appearing a single time and about a fifth taken by the ten largest. In regard to this clonotype: The target antigen is unknown. Sequence at one end of the junction differs from germline and may be a read error.

The CDR3 totals 14 residues. CDR1 SGDLS and CDR2 YYNGEE come from the germline V gene. The chain uses TRBV9 and TRBJ2-5, with TRBD2 identical over 11 bases. The receptor was derived from a man between 18 and 35 years old who had mild COVID-19 (a few samples of this study predate the infection). Cell type and time point are not known. Sequences were obtained from PBMCs or a T cell subset sorted from them (not recorded which). The CDR3 DNA sequence: TGTGCCAGCAACGTAGCGGGGGGGAAAGAGACCCAGTACTTC. This translates into CASNVAGGKETQYF.